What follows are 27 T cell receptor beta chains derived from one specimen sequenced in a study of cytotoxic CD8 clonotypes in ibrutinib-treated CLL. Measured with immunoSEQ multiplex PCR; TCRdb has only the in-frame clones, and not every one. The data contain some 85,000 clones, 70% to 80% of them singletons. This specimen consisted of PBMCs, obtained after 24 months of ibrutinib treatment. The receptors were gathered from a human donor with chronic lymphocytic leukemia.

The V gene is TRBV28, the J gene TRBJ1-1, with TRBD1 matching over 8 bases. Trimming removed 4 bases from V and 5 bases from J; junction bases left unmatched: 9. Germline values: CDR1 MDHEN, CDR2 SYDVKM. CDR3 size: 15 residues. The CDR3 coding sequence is TGTGCCAGCAGTTACCCAGTAGGACAGGGAACTGAAGCTTTCTTT. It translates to CASSYPVGQGTEAFF.

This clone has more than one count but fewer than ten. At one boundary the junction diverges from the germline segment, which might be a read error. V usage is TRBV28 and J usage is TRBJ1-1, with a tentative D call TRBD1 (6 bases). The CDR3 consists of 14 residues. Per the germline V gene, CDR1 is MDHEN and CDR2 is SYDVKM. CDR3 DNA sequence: TGTGCCAGCGGTGGGGGCACGGGGAACCCTGAAGCTTTCTTT. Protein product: CASGGGTGNPEAFF.

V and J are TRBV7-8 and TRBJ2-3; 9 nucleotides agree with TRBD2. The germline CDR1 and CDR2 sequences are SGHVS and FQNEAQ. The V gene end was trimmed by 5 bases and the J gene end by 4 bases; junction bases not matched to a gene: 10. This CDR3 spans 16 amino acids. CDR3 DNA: TGTGCCAGCAGCCGAATAGCGGGGGTTCGGGCAGATACGCAGTATTTT. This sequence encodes CASSRIAGVRADTQYF.

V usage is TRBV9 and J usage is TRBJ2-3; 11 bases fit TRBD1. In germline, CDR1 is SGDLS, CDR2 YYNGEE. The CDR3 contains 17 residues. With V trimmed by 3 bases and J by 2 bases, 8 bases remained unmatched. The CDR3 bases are TGTGCCAGCAGCGAGTGGACAGGGGGCCTCCCCACAGATACGCAGTATTTT. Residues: CASSEWTGGLPTDTQYF. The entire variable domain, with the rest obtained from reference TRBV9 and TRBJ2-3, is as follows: DSGVTQTPKHLITATGQRVTLRCSPRSGDLSVYWYQQSLDQGLQFLIQYYNGEERAKGNILERFSAQQFPDLHSELNLSSLELGDSALYFCASSEWTGGLPTDTQYFGPGTRLTVL.

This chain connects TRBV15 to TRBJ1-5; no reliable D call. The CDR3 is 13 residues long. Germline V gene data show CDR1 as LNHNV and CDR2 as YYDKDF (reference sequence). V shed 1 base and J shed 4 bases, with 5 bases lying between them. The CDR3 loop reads CATSRVQNQPQHF. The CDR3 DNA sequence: TGTGCCACCAGCAGAGTCCAGAATCAGCCCCAGCATTTT.

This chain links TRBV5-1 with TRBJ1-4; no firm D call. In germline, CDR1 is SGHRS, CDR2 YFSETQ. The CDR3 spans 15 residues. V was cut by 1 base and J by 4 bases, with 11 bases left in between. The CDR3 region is CASSLLGTSNEKLFF. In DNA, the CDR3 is TGCGCCAGCAGCTTGCTGGGAACAAGTAATGAAAAACTGTTTTTT. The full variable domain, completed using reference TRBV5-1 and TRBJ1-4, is KAGVTQTPRYLIKTRGQQVTLSCSPISGHRSVSWYQQTPGQGLQFLFEYFSETQRNKGNFPGRFSGRQFSNSRSEMNVSTLELGDSALYLCASSLLGTSNEKLFFGSGTQLSVL.

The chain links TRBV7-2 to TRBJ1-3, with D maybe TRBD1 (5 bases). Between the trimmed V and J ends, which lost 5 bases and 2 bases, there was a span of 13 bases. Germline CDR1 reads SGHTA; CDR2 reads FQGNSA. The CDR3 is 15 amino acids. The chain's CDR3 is CASSQEGLTGNTIYF. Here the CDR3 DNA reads TGTGCCAGCAGCCAAGAGGGGTTAACTGGAAACACCATATATTTT.

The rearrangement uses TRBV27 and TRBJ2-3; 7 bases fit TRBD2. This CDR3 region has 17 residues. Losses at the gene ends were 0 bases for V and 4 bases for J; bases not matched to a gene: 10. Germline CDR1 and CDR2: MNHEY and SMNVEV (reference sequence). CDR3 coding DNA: TGTGCCAGCAGTTTATCAGACTACTACCTAGCGGCAGATACGCAGTATTTT. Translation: CASSLSDYYLAADTQYF.

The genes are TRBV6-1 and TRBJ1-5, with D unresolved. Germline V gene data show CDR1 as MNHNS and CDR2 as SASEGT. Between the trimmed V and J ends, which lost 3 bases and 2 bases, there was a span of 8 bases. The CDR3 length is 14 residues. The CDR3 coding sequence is TGTGCCAGCAGTGAGTGGCAGGGCAATCAGCCCCAGCATTTT. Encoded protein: CASSEWQGNQPQHF.

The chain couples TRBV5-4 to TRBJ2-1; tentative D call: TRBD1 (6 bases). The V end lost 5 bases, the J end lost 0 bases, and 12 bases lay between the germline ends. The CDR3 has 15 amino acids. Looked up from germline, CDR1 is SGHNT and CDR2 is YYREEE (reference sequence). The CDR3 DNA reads TGTGCCAGCAGGATGGGGGCAAGCTCCTACAATGAGCAGTTCTTC. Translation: CASRMGASSYNEQFF.

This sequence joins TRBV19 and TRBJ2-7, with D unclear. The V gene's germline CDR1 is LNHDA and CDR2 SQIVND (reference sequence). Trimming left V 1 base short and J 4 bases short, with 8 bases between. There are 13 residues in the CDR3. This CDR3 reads CASSIGQGYEQYF. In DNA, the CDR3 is TGTGCCAGTAGTATAGGACAAGGGTACGAGCAGTACTTC.

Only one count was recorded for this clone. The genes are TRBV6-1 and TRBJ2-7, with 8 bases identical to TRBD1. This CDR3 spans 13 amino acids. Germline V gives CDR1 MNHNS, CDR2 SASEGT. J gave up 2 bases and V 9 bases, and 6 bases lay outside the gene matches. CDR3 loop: CASHQGATYEQYF. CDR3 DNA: TGTGCCAGTCATCAGGGGGCAACCTACGAGCAGTACTTC.

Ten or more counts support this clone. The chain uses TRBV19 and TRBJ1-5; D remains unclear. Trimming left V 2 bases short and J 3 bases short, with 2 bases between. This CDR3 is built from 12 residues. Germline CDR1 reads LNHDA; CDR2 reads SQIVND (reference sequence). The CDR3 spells CASSIHNQPQHF. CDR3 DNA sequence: TGTGCCAGTAGTATACACAATCAGCCCCAGCATTTT.

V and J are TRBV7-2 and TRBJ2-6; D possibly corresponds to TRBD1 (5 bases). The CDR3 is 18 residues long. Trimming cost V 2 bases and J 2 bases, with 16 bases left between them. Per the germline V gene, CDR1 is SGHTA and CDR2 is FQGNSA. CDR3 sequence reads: CASSLYTLGLAGANVLTF. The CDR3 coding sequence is TGTGCCAGCAGCTTATATACCCTGGGGCTGGCTGGGGCCAACGTCCTGACTTTC.

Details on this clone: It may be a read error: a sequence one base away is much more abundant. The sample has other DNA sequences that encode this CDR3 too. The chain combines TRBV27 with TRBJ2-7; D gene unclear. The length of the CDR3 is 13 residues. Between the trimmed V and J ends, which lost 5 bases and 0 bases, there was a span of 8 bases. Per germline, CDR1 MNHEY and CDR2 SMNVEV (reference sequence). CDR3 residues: CASSPSSSYEQYF. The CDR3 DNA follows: TGTGCCAGCAGTCCATCAAGCTCCTACGAGCAGTACTTC.

The chain's CDR3 is CASSRDRTYEQYF. The DNA for the CDR3 is TGTGCCAGCTCACGGGACAGGACCTACGAGCAGTACTTC. This chain connects TRBV18 to TRBJ2-7; TRBD1 matches at 8 bases. Germline V CDR1 and CDR2: KGHSH, LQKENI. The CDR3 totals 13 residues. Unmatched junction bases numbered 1, after V lost 4 bases and J lost 2 bases. Looking up the rest from reference TRBV18 and TRBJ2-7 gives the full variable domain: NAGVMQNPRHLVRRRGQEARLRCSPMKGHSHVYWYRQLPEEGLKFMVYLQKENIIDESGMPKERFSAEFPKEGPSILRIQQVVRGDSAAYFCASSRDRTYEQYFGPGTRLTVT.

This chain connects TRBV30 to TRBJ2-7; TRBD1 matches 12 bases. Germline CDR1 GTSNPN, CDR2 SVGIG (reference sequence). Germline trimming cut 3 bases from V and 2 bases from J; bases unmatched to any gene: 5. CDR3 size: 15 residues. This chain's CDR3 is CAWRGGQGATYEQYF. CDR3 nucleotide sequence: TGTGCCTGGAGGGGGGGACAGGGGGCGACCTACGAGCAGTACTTC.

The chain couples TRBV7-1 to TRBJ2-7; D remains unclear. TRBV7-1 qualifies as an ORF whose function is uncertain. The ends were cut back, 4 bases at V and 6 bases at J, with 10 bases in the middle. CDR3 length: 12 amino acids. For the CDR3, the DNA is TGTGCCAGCAGCTTAGTTCTCTTCGAGCAGTACTTC. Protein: CASSLVLFEQYF.

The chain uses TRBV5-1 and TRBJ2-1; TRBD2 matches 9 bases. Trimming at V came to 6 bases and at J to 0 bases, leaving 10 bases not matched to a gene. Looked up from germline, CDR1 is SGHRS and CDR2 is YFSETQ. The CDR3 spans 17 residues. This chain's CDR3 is CASNINPSGTSYNEQFF. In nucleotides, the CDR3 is TGCGCCAGCAATATAAATCCTAGCGGGACCTCCTACAATGAGCAGTTCTTC.

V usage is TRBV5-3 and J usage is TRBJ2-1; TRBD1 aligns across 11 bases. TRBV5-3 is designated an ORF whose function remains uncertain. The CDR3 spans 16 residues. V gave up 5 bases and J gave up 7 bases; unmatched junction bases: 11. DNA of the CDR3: TGTGCCAGAAGGCCCACCGGGACAGGGGGAGGGAATGAGCAGTTCTTC. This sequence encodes CARRPTGTGGGNEQFF.

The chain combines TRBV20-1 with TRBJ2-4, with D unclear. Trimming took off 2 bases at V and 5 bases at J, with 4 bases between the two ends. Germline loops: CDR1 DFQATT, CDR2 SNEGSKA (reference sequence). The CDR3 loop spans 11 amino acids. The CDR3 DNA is TGCAGTGCTAGACCCCAAAACATTCAGTACTTC. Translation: CSARPQNIQYF.

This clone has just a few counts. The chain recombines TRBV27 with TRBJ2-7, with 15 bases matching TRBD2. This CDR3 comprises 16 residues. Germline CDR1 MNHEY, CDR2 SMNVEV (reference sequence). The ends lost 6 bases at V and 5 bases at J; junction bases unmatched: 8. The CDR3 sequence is CASSSWTSGRAHEQYF. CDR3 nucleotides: TGTGCCAGCAGCTCGTGGACTAGCGGGAGGGCACACGAGCAGTACTTC.

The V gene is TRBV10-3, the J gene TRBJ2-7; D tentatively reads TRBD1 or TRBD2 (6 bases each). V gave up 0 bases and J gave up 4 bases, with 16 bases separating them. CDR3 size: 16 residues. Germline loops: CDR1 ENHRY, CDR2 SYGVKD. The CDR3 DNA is TGTGCCATCAGTGAGTCCTGGGGGCGGGGAGAGTACGAGCAGTACTTC. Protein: CAISESWGRGEYEQYF.

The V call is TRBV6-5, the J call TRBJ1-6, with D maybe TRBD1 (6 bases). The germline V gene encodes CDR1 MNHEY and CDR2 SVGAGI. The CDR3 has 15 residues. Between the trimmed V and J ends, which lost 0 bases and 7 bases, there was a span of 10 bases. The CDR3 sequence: CASSYSGGTNSPLHF. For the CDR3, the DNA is TGTGCCAGCAGTTACTCAGGGGGGACCAATTCACCCCTCCACTTT.

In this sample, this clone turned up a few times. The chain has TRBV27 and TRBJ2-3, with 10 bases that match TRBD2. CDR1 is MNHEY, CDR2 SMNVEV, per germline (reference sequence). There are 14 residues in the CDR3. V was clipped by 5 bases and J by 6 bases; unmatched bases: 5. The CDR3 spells CASSVASGSDTQYF. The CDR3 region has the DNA TGTGCCAGCAGTGTGGCTAGCGGGAGTGATACGCAGTATTTT.

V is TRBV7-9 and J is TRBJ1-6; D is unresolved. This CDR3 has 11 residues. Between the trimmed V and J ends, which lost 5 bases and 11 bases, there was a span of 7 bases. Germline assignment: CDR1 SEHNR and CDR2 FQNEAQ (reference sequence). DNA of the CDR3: TGTGCCAGCAGCCTTGAGGCACCCCTCCACTTT. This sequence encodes CASSLEAPLHF.

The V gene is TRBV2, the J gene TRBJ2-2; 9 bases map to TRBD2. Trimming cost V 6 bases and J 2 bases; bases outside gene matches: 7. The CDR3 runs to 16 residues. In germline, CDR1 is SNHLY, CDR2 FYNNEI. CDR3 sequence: CASRELAGQNTGELFF. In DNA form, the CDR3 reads TGTGCCAGCAGGGAGCTAGCGGGGCAAAACACCGGGGAGCTGTTTTTT. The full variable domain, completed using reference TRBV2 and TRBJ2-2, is EPEVTQTPSHQVTQMGQEVILRCVPISNHLYFYWYRQILGQKVEFLVSFYNNEISEKSEIFDDQFSVERPDGSNFTLKIRSTKLEDSAMYFCASRELAGQNTGELFFGEGSRLTVL.